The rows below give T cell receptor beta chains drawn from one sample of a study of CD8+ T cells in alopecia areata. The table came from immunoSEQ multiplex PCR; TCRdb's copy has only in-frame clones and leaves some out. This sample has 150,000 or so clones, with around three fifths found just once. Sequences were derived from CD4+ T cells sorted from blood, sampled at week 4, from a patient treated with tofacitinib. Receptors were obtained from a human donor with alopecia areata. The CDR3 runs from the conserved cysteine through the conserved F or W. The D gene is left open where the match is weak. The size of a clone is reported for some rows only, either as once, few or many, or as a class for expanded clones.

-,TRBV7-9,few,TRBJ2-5,TGTGCCAGCAGCCCGGCTACCCCGGGGACCCAGTACTTC,CASSPATPGTQYF
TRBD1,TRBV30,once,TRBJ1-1,TGTGCCTGGAGGACAGGGGTTCGCATGAACACTGAAGCTTTCTTT,CAWRTGVRMNTEAFF
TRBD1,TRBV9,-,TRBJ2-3,TGTGCCAGCAGCGTAGATGTGACAGGGATAAATACGCAGTATTTT,CASSVDVTGINTQYF
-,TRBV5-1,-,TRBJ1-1,TGCGCCAGCAGCTTGAATGTGGGGAACACTGAAGCTTTCTTT,CASSLNVGNTEAFF
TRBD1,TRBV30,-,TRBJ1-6,TGTGCCTGGAATCAACAGGGGAACTCACCCCTCCACTTT,CAWNQQGNSPLHF
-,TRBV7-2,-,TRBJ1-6,TGTGCCAGCAGCTTCAACGGACGAACTAATTCACCCCTCCACTTT,CASSFNGRTNSPLHF
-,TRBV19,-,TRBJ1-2,TGTGCCAGTACCACTCCCGGGTCGCCTGGGGGCTACACCTTC,CASTTPGSPGGYTF
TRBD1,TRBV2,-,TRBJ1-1,TGTGCCAGGACAGGGGCTGGGAACACTGAAGCTTTCTTT,CARTGAGNTEAFF
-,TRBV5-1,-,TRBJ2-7,TGCGCCAGCAGCTTGGGCAGGGACTACGAGCAGTACTTC,CASSLGRDYEQYF
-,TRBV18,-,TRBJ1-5,TGTGCCAGCTCACCGGGGCAGCGCAATCAGCCCCAGCATTTT,CASSPGQRNQPQHF
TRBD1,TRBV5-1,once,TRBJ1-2,TGCGCCAGCAGCTTGGAAGCCAGGGGGGACTATGGCTACACCTTC,CASSLEARGDYGYTF
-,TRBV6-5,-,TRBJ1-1,TGTGCCAGCAAGAGAAGCATGAACACTGAAGCTTTCTTT,CASKRSMNTEAFF
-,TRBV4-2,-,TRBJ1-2,TGTGCCAGCAGCCAAGCCGGCCAACAAGACTACACCTTC,CASSQAGQQDYTF
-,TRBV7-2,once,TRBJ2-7,TGTGCCAGCAGCTCCGCCTACGAGCAGTACTTC,CASSSAYEQYF
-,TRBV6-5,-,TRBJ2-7,TGTGCCAGCAGTGGACGGGGCGAGCAGTACTTC,CASSGRGEQYF
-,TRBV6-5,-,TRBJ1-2,TGTGCCAGCAGTCTGGGACAAGGGAAGCACTTC,CASSLGQGKHF
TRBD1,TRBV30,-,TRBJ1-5,TGTGCCTGGAGTCGGGACAGGGGGCATGAGCCCCAGCATTTT,CAWSRDRGHEPQHF
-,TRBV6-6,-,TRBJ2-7,TGTGCCAGCAGCCCTCAGACCTACGAGCAGTACTTC,CASSPQTYEQYF
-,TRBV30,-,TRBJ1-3,TGTGCCTGGAACCAGGGGCGCCGCTCTGGAAACACCATATATTTT,CAWNQGRRSGNTIYF
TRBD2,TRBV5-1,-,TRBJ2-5,TGCGCCAGCAGCATAGGAGCGGGGCAAGAGACCCAGTACTTC,CASSIGAGQETQYF
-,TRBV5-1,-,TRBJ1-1,TGCGCCAGCAGCTTGGATTCCCAGAACACTGAAGCTTTCTTT,CASSLDSQNTEAFF
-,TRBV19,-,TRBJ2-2,TGTGCCAGTAGTATAAAAAGACTAGTTGTCGGGGAGCTGTTTTTT,CASSIKRLVVGELFF
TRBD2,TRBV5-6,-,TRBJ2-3,TGTGCCAGCAGCCCCCCTCAGCTAGCGGGGGACACAGATACGCAGTATTTT,CASSPPQLAGDTDTQYF
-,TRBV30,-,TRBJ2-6,TGTGCCTGGAGTAAGAGGGCCGGCACCTCTGGGGCCAACGTCCTGACTTTC,CAWSKRAGTSGANVLTF
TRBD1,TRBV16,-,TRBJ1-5,TGTGCCAGCAGCCTCTTCGACAGGGGTAGCAATCAGCCCCAGCATTTT,CASSLFDRGSNQPQHF
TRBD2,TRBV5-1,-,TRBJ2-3,TGCGCCAGCAGCTCCCTCGGTGCGGGGGGGGGCACAGATACGCAGTATTTT,CASSSLGAGGGTDTQYF
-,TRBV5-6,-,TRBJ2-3,TGTGCCAGCAGCGTTTCGACGTCCACCGGGTATTTT,CASSVSTSTGYF
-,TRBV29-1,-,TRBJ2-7,TGCAGCGTAGCCAGGGGTCCGGCATACGAGCAGTACTTC,CSVARGPAYEQYF
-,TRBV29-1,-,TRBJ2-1,TGCAGCGTTGAATGGGGGTACAATGAGCAGTTCTTC,CSVEWGYNEQFF
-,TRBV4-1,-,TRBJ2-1,TGCGCCAGCAGCCAGGCGCCCCTGGGGTCCGCTGAGCAGTTCTTC,CASSQAPLGSAEQFF
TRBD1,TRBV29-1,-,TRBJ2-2,TGCAGCGCCAGGACAGGGGGCGCCGACACCGGGGAGCTGTTTTTT,CSARTGGADTGELFF
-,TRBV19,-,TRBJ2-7,TGTGCCAGTACCCCGACAGAGAGCTCCTACGAGCAGTACTTC,CASTPTESSYEQYF
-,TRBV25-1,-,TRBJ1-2,TGTGCCAGCAGTGAATCGGGGCGTCTGGGGTATGGCTACACCTTC,CASSESGRLGYGYTF
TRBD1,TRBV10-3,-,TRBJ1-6,TGTGCCGCCCAGGGGGTGGGTGATTCACCCCTCCACTTT,CAAQGVGDSPLHF
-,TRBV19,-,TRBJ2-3,TGTGCCAGTAGTATCTTGGCGATCGGGAGCCCAGATACGCAGTATTTT,CASSILAIGSPDTQYF
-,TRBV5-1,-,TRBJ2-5,TGCGCCAGCAGCTTGGGGGGTTCCCAAGAGACCCAGTACTTC,CASSLGGSQETQYF
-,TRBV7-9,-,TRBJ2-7,TGTGCCAGCAGCTTATCCCACATCTCCTACGAGCAGTACTTC,CASSLSHISYEQYF
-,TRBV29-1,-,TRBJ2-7,TGCAGCCCGAGGGGGTTCCACGAGCAGTACTTC,CSPRGFHEQYF
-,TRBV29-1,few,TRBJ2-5,TGCAGCCTCCTGGGGTATGGGTCGGAGACCCAGTACTTC,CSLLGYGSETQYF